A single sample is the source of the 19 T cell receptor beta chains below, sequenced in a study of cytomegalovirus exposure and HLA in healthy donors. Assay: immunoSEQ multiplex PCR; the TCRdb copy retains only in-frame clones and omits some. The table includes fewer than 350,000 clones, roughly 90% detected once. Sequencing used PBMCs. These TCRs come from a woman aged 18-30 years in good health and CMV-seronegative.

This clone has just a few counts. The chain is built from TRBV5-1 and TRBJ1-1, with a possible D match to TRBD1 (6 bases). The V and J ends lost 1 base and 8 bases respectively, with 12 bases between them. Germline V gives CDR1 SGHRS, CDR2 YFSETQ. The CDR3 consists of 13 residues. CDR3 nucleotides: TGCGCCAGCAGCTTGTCCTCCGGGACAGAAGCTTTCTTT. Residues: CASSLSSGTEAFF.

This sequence joins TRBV7-9 and TRBJ2-7; 10 bases fit TRBD1. The trim removed 7 bases at V and 1 base at J, leaving 7 bases unmatched. Germline V gene sequence: CDR1 SEHNR, CDR2 FQNEAQ (reference sequence). The CDR3 extends over 15 amino acids. DNA for the CDR3: TGTGCCAGCAACTCAGACAGGGGGCCTTCCTACGAGCAGTACTTC. It yields the protein CASNSDRGPSYEQYF.

J is TRBJ2-7 and V is TRBV6-5; D unclear. V was shortened by 0 bases and J by 7 bases, with 16 bases between the two germline ends. The CDR3 consists of 15 residues. Germline V gene lookup returns CDR1 MNHEY and CDR2 SVGAGI. The CDR3 bases are TGTGCCAGCAGTTACTCGAATCGCGTCGGTCGGGAGCAGTACTTC. This translates into CASSYSNRVGREQYF.

The V call is TRBV5-1, the J call TRBJ2-7, with TRBD2 matching 8 bases. Trimming cost V 2 bases and J 5 bases; bases outside gene matches: 9. Germline V CDR1 and CDR2: SGHRS, YFSETQ. This CDR3 spans 15 amino acids. The CDR3 region is CASSLDGRAFHEQYF. The CDR3 DNA follows: TGCGCCAGCAGCTTAGACGGGAGGGCCTTCCACGAGCAGTACTTC.

The chain employs TRBV12-5 and TRBJ1-2, with D hard to call. V lost 1 base and J lost 6, with 15 bases in between. CDR1 and CDR2 from the germline V gene are LGHNT and FRNRAP. The CDR3 is 15 amino acids. CDR3 sequence reads: CASGLAPPRGNGYTF. The DNA of the CDR3 is TGTGCTAGTGGTTTGGCCCCCCCCCGAGGCAATGGCTACACCTTC.

The genes are TRBV7-9 and TRBJ2-3; perhaps TRBD2 as D (5 bases). CDR1 SEHNR and CDR2 FQNEAQ come from the germline V gene (reference sequence). Trimming shortened V by 5 bases and J by 2 bases, and 17 bases separated the two germline ends. The CDR3 covers 16 residues. CDR3 loop: CASSPPGGQTTDTQYF. The CDR3, as DNA: TGTGCCAGCAGCCCACCCGGCGGGCAAACCACAGATACGCAGTATTTT.

V and J are TRBV2 and TRBJ2-1; D may be TRBD1 (7 bases). Germline V gives CDR1 SNHLY, CDR2 FYNNEI. Trimming left V 3 bases short and J 6 bases short, with 9 bases between. This CDR3 contains 13 residues. The CDR3 DNA sequence: TGTGCCAGCAGTGACAGGGGGGCCAATGAGCAGTTCTTC. It encodes CASSDRGANEQFF.

This chain uses TRBV5-1 with TRBJ2-2; D is perhaps TRBD2 (6 bases). The ends were cut back, 2 bases at V and 6 bases at J, with 14 bases in the middle. The CDR3 runs to 15 residues. Germline V CDR1 and CDR2: SGHRS, YFSETQ. The CDR3 DNA reads as TGCGCCAGCAGCTTAGAGACAGTAGCGGCCGGGGAGCTGTTTTTT. Encoded protein: CASSLETVAAGELFF.

This chain connects TRBV4-3 to TRBJ2-7; possibly TRBD2 for D (6 bases). This CDR3 region has 16 residues. Germline CDR1 and CDR2: LGHNA and YSLEER. Trimming left V 1 base short and J 1 base short, with 14 bases between. In DNA form, the CDR3 reads TGCGCCAGCAGCCAAGCCGGGACTGACCCTTCCTACGAGCAGTACTTC. It yields the protein CASSQAGTDPSYEQYF.

The CDR3 DNA follows: TGTGCTACTACCCAGCGCTGGGAGACCCAGTACTTC. This sequence encodes CATTQRWETQYF. V is TRBV7-8 and J is TRBJ2-5; D gene ambiguous. This CDR3 has 12 amino acids. CDR1 and CDR2 (germline): SGHVS, FQNEAQ.

The chain employs TRBV27 and TRBJ1-2; D is uncertain. Trimming removed 3 bases from V and 8 bases from J, with 19 bases in between. Germline CDR1 is MNHEY and CDR2 is SMNVEV (reference sequence). This CDR3 region has 15 residues. In DNA form, the CDR3 reads TGTGCCAGCAGTTTTTCCCTCCTCCCTACGGGGGGCTACACCTTC. Its protein is CASSFSLLPTGGYTF.

The chain links TRBV21-1 to TRBJ1-5. TRBV21-1 is assigned pseudogene status. The CDR3 contains 12 residues. For the CDR3, the DNA is TGTGCCAGCAGCAAGGTGAGTCAGCCCCAGCATTTT. Amino acids: CASSKVSQPQHF.

V gene TRBV25-1 combines with J gene TRBJ2-7; D gene unclear. The CDR3 totals 14 residues. V was pared by 7 bases and J by 3 bases, with 16 bases between. Per the germline V gene, CDR1 is MGHDK and CDR2 is SYGVNS. The DNA for the CDR3 is TGTGCCAGCATTTACAATGGCATCCGCTACGAGCAGTACTTC. This codes for CASIYNGIRYEQYF.

V usage is TRBV19 and J usage is TRBJ2-3; tentatively, D is TRBD1 (6 bases). CDR3 length: 14 residues. Per the germline V gene, CDR1 is LNHDA and CDR2 is SQIVND (reference sequence). V shed 8 bases and J shed 4 bases, with 16 bases lying between them. CDR3 protein: CASSQGFAADTQYF. CDR3 sequence (DNA): TGTGCCAGTTCGCAGGGGTTTGCTGCAGATACGCAGTATTTT.

The rearrangement uses TRBV28 and TRBJ2-1; D not certain. Germline V lookup: CDR1 MDHEN, CDR2 SYDVKM. Trimming stripped 3 bases from V and 2 bases from J, with 8 bases between. There are 14 residues in the CDR3. CDR3 amino acids: CASSFAAAYNEQFF. In DNA, the CDR3 is TGTGCCAGCAGTTTTGCCGCAGCCTACAATGAGCAGTTCTTC.

V gene TRBV2 combines with J gene TRBJ1-2; weak D call: TRBD1 (6 bases). The V end was cut by 5 bases, the J end by 7 bases, with 14 bases between. The germline V gene has CDR1 SNHLY and CDR2 FYNNEI. This CDR3 comprises 13 residues. DNA of the CDR3: TGTGCCAGCAGTCTCTCAGGGGTAACTGGCTACACCTTC. Residues: CASSLSGVTGYTF.

The V gene is TRBV4-3, the J gene TRBJ1-2, with D possibly matching TRBD1 (5 bases). V was shortened by 0 bases and J by 7 bases, with 15 bases between the two germline ends. CDR3 length: 15 residues. Germline lookup yields CDR1 LGHNA and CDR2 YSLEER. The DNA for the CDR3 is TGCGCCAGCAGCCAAGATAACGCCCAGGGCCTTGGCTACACCTTC. This codes for CASSQDNAQGLGYTF.

The chain combines TRBV28 with TRBJ1-2; the D gene is possibly TRBD1 (5 bases). The CDR3 sequence is 14 residues long. Germline values: CDR1 MDHEN, CDR2 SYDVKM. V gave up 10 bases and J gave up 1 base, with 16 bases separating them. CDR3 amino acids: CATRWGSRNYGYTF. The CDR3, as DNA: TGTGCCACCCGGTGGGGCTCCCGTAACTATGGCTACACCTTC.

The chain combines TRBV5-4 with TRBJ2-1, with unresolved D. Germline-derived CDR1 and CDR2 are SGHNT and YYREEE (reference sequence). This CDR3 comprises 14 residues. The ends were cut back, 0 bases at V and 4 bases at J, with 8 bases in the middle. DNA for the CDR3: TGTGCCAGCAGCTTGGAATTGACTTACAATGAGCAGTTCTTC. It yields the protein CASSLELTYNEQFF.